Listed below are T cell receptor beta chains from one sample, sequenced in a study of blood T cell repertoires in COVID-19. Profiling relied on immunoSEQ multiplex PCR, and the TCRdb table lists in-frame clones only, not all of them. The sample includes about 220,000 clones, about 87% of them seen just once. Sequencing used PBMCs or T cells enriched from blood (not recorded which). Source of these receptors: a woman in her twenties or thirties who had recovered from COVID-19. Both conserved end residues are part of each CDR3. The D gene is left open where the match is weak. Expanded clones get a size class; other rows say once, few or many, or leave the size out.

abundance,d_gene,v_gene,j_gene,CDR3nt,CDR3aa
NA,NA,TRBV6-1,TRBJ1-1,TGTGCCAGCAGTGAATACAGTGAGGGGGCTGAAGCTTTCTTT,CASSEYSEGAEAFF
once,NA,TRBV6-2/TRBV6-3,TRBJ2-5,TGTGCCAGCAGTCTCACGGACCAAATCCTCGACAGGAAGACAAGGACCCAGTACTTC,CASSLTDQILDRKTRTQYF
NA,NA,TRBV2,TRBJ1-5,TGTGCCAGCAGAGGGGCCGGCTTTTGGCAGCCCCAGCATTTT,CASRGAGFWQPQHF
NA,NA,TRBV19,TRBJ1-1,TGTGCCAGTAGTAATACGGGGGACACTGAAGCTTTCTTT,CASSNTGDTEAFF
few,TRBD1,TRBV6-5,TRBJ2-5,TGTGCCAGCACCCCGGGACAGGGAGGTGGTGAGACCCAGTACTTC,CASTPGQGGGETQYF
NA,TRBD1,TRBV29-1,TRBJ1-1,TGCAGCGTTGAGGGCAGGGGGAGTAGCACTGAAGCTTTCTTT,CSVEGRGSSTEAFF
NA,NA,TRBV11-2,TRBJ1-5,TGTGCCAGCAGCTTAGGCGCCGGGACACATCAGCCCCAGCATTTT,CASSLGAGTHQPQHF
NA,TRBD2,TRBV5-1,TRBJ2-3,TGCGCCAGCAGCAGACTAGCGGGGGCCTCTAGCACAGATACGCAGTATTTT,CASSRLAGASSTDTQYF
NA,TRBD2,TRBV9,TRBJ2-3,TGTGCCAGCAGCCCCCGTAGCGGGGGGGGAGATACGCAGTATTTT,CASSPRSGGGDTQYF
NA,NA,TRBV6-5,TRBJ2-7,TGTGCCAGTTCCCCACCGGGACACCGTCTACGAAAGCAGTACTTC,CASSPPGHRLRKQYF
few,NA,TRBV6-1,TRBJ2-7,TGTGCCAGCAGTGAATTGGCAGACTACGAGCAGTACTTC,CASSELADYEQYF
NA,TRBD2,TRBV3-1/TRBV3-2,TRBJ2-1,TGTGCCAGCAGCCAAGGAGGGACTAGGACCCACAATGAGCAGTTCTTC,CASSQGGTRTHNEQFF
NA,NA,TRBV4-2,TRBJ2-7,TGTGCCAGCAGCCAAGAGAACACCAACTCCTACGAGCAGTACTTC,CASSQENTNSYEQYF
NA,TRBD1,TRBV10-3,TRBJ2-7,TGTGCCATCAGGGCGGACAGGGCGCGATACGAGCAGTACTTC,CAIRADRARYEQYF
NA,NA,TRBV6-2/TRBV6-3,TRBJ1-2,TGTGCCAGCAGTTACTCGGCAGGGGACTATGGCTACACCTTC,CASSYSAGDYGYTF
few,NA,TRBV6-2/TRBV6-3,TRBJ1-4,TGTGCCAGCAGTTACTCGAAGGAGTCGGAAAAACTGTTTTTT,CASSYSKESEKLFF
once,NA,TRBV18,TRBJ1-5,TGTGCCAGCTCACGGTCGGCGGGCAATCAGCCCCAGCATTTT,CASSRSAGNQPQHF
NA,NA,TRBV18,TRBJ2-2,TGTGCCAGCCCCCGGGACTTAAACACCGGGGAGCTGTTTTTT,CASPRDLNTGELFF
NA,NA,TRBV7-2,TRBJ1-1,TGTGCCAGCAGCTTAGGGGGGCGGAACACTGAAGCTTTCTTT,CASSLGGRNTEAFF
NA,TRBD2,TRBV7-9,TRBJ2-5,TGTGCCAGCAGCTTAGCGCAGCGGGGTGGAGAGACCCAGTACTTC,CASSLAQRGGETQYF
NA,NA,TRBV5-5,TRBJ1-3,TGTGCCAGCAGCCCCTGGGGGGGAATCCACCCTTCTGGAAACACCATATATTTT,CASSPWGGIHPSGNTIYF
NA,TRBD1,TRBV15,TRBJ1-5,TGTGCCACCAGCAGGGACAGGGCCCTTAATAGCAATCAGCCCCAGCATTTT,CATSRDRALNSNQPQHF
NA,TRBD1,TRBV6-5,TRBJ1-5,TGTGCCAGCAGTACCGGGACAGCAAGCAATCAGCCCCAGCATTTT,CASSTGTASNQPQHF
NA,TRBD1,TRBV5-1,TRBJ2-3,TGCGCCAGCAGCTTGGGGGACAGGGAGACAGATACGCAGTATTTT,CASSLGDRETDTQYF
once,NA,TRBV7-2,TRBJ2-3,TGTGCCAGCAGCTTAGAGGCCAGACTCACAGATACGCAGTATTTT,CASSLEARLTDTQYF
NA,TRBD1,TRBV11-2,TRBJ1-2,TGTGCCAGCAGCATCCGGGACAGGGGCCTCTATGGCTACACCTTC,CASSIRDRGLYGYTF
NA,NA,TRBV9,TRBJ2-4,TGTGCCAGCAGCGTAGATCCAGCGGTGAACATTCAGTACTTC,CASSVDPAVNIQYF
NA,NA,TRBV6-5,TRBJ1-1,TGTGCCAGCAGTTACGGAGTTATGAACACTGAAGCTTTCTTT,CASSYGVMNTEAFF
NA,TRBD1,TRBV7-8,TRBJ2-7,TGTGCCAGCAGCTTCGCCGGGACAGCCTACGAGCAGTACTTC,CASSFAGTAYEQYF
NA,NA,TRBV29-1,TRBJ1-3,TGCAGCGTTCAAGACCTAGGAAACACCATATATTTT,CSVQDLGNTIYF
NA,NA,TRBV5-1,TRBJ1-2,TGCGCCAGCACCTACGGGGGGGCTAGCTATGGCTACACCTTC,CASTYGGASYGYTF
NA,NA,TRBV5-1,TRBJ2-7,TGCGCCAGCAGCTCCGACCGGGACACCCCCCGAACCTTC,CASSSDRDTPRTF
NA,NA,TRBV12-5,TRBJ2-2,TGTGCTAGTGGTCCCTCGGTTGCGGACACCGGGGAGCTGTTTTTT,CASGPSVADTGELFF
NA,TRBD1,TRBV2,TRBJ1-1,TGTGCCAGCGATCCGGACAGGGGGCTCCCTGAGGTGAACACTGAAGCTTTCTTT,CASDPDRGLPEVNTEAFF
NA,TRBD1,TRBV5-1,TRBJ2-5,TGCGCCAGCAGCCGGGGACAGGGGTCCCAAGAGACCCAGTACTTC,CASSRGQGSQETQYF
NA,TRBD1,TRBV18,TRBJ2-6,TGTGCCAGCTCACGGGACAGGGAACCTGGAGCCAACGTCCTGACTTTC,CASSRDREPGANVLTF
NA,NA,TRBV3-1/TRBV3-2,TRBJ1-5,TGTGCCAGCAGCCAACATAGCAATCAGCCCCAGCATTTT,CASSQHSNQPQHF